This T cell receptor beta chain was sequenced during a study of cytomegalovirus exposure and HLA in healthy donors. This CDR3 is 15 amino acids long. Germline loops: CDR1 SGHRS, CDR2 YFSETQ. Trimming left V 2 bases short and J 0 bases short, with 9 bases between. Broader study findings: According to the study, 150 to 200 TCR beta chains were cytomegalovirus-associated.

In regard to this clone: The antigen is undetermined. Within the sample, other DNA sequences also encode this same CDR3.

The PCR made use of 60 Vbeta and 13 Jbeta primers. Assay used: immunoSEQ multiplex PCR; TCRdb lists only in-frame clones, some missing. The table shows fewer than 150,000 clones, with roughly 80% occurring only once. Sequencing was performed on PBMCs. The chain has TRBV5-1 and TRBJ1-3; TRBD1 might be the D (6 bases). The sequence came from a man over 45 in good health and CMV-seropositive. CDR3 in amino acids: CASSFQGLSGNTIYF. CDR3 coding DNA: TGCGCCAGCAGCTTTCAGGGGCTCTCTGGAAACACCATATATTTT.